This is a list of T cell receptor beta chains from one sample in a study of identical twins. Via MiXCR, TCRdb re-called the 5' RACE reads, giving one row per CDR3 protein. The table includes 350,000 to 600,000 distinct CDR3 sequences, 14% detected once. Separately, the same data were catalogued under a study of yellow fever vaccine responses in identical twins.

Specimen: CD4+ T cells sorted from blood. The receptor set was obtained from a woman aged 18-35 years in good health. Both conserved end residues are part of each CDR3. Each record gives: V gene, D gene, J gene, clone size, CDR3 protein, CDR3 DNA. A D gene is named only where the DNA matches it firmly. Clone size is given for some rows only: seen once, a few or many times, or a class if the clone is expanded.

TRBV20-1	TRBD1	TRBJ2-4	NA	CSARDWVGTEAKNIQYF	TGCAGTGCTAGAGATTGGGTTGGGACAGAAGCCAAAAACATTCAGTACTTC
TRBV20-1	NA	TRBJ2-4	few	CSAKGFGLAKNIQYF	TGCAGTGCAAAGGGGTTCGGACTAGCCAAAAACATTCAGTACTTC
TRBV12-3/TRBV12-4	NA	TRBJ1-5	many	CASRETGFRGQPQHF	TGTGCCAGCAGAGAAACAGGGTTTCGGGGTCAGCCCCAGCATTTT
TRBV3-1	NA	TRBJ2-5	few	CASSQEQGRETQYF	TGTGCCAGCAGCCAAGAACAGGGTCGGGAGACCCAGTACTTC
TRBV27	NA	TRBJ1-5	few	CASSLYGSNSQHF	TGTGCCAGCAGTTTATATGGGTCGAACAGCCAGCATTTT
TRBV12-3/TRBV12-4	TRBD1	TRBJ1-1	many	CAATGTGRTEAFF	TGTGCCGCAACCGGGACAGGGCGCACTGAAGCTTTCTTT
TRBV29-1	NA	TRBJ2-7	NA	CSVEGTASSGAEQYF	TGCAGCGTTGAGGGTACGGCCAGCTCGGGTGCCGAGCAGTACTTC
TRBV29-1	NA	TRBJ2-2	NA	CSVEFWENTGELFF	TGCAGCGTTGAATTCTGGGAGAACACCGGGGAGCTGTTTTTT
TRBV4-1	NA	TRBJ2-3	few	CASSQERSTDTQYF	TGCGCCAGCAGCCAAGAAAGGAGCACAGATACGCAGTATTTT
TRBV5-1	NA	TRBJ2-5	few	CASSLGKSQETQYF	TGCGCCAGCAGCTTGGGCAAATCCCAAGAGACCCAGTACTTC
TRBV7-2	TRBD2	TRBJ2-7	NA	CASSLAGTSGVGEQYF	TGTGCCAGCAGCTTAGCCGGGACTAGCGGGGTAGGAGAGCAGTACTTC
TRBV28	NA	TRBJ2-7	NA	CASSLYGRSSYEQYF	TGTGCCAGCAGTTTATATGGCAGAAGCTCCTACGAGCAGTACTTC
TRBV6-2/TRBV6-3	TRBD2	TRBJ2-7	few	CASRPTGLAGGYEQYF	TGTGCCAGCAGACCTACCGGACTAGCGGGTGGATACGAGCAGTACTTC
TRBV6-1	NA	TRBJ2-5	few	CASSAILGGETQYF	TGTGCCAGCAGTGCAATCTTAGGGGGAGAGACCCAGTACTTC
TRBV6-2/TRBV6-3	NA	TRBJ2-7	few	CASSSWGEQYF	TGTGCCAGCAGTTCCTGGGGAGAGCAGTACTTC
TRBV20-1	NA	TRBJ2-7	NA	CSARDIQGMGYEQYF	TGCAGTGCTAGAGATATACAGGGTATGGGCTACGAGCAGTACTTC
TRBV7-2	NA	TRBJ2-5	once	CASSLRAIESQYF	TGTGCCAGCAGCTTAAGGGCAATAGAGAGCCAGTACTTC
TRBV5-1	TRBD1	TRBJ2-2	NA	CASSLGGTDTGELFF	TGCGCCAGCAGCTTGGGGGGGACAGACACCGGGGAGCTGTTTTTT
TRBV7-9	NA	TRBJ1-2	once	CASSPGNGYTF	TGTGCCAGCTCACCGGGGAATGGCTACACCTTC
TRBV5-1	NA	TRBJ1-5	NA	CASSLGGREGQPQHF	TGCGCCAGCAGCTTGGGCGGCAGGGAGGGCCAGCCCCAGCATTTT
TRBV24-1	NA	TRBJ1-5	NA	CATSGQAGSNQPQHF	TGTGCCACCAGTGGCCAAGCGGGGAGCAATCAGCCCCAGCATTTT
TRBV20-1	NA	TRBJ2-3	NA	CSARGHRGTDTQYF	TGCAGTGCTAGAGGCCACAGGGGCACAGATACGCAGTATTTT
TRBV13	NA	TRBJ1-6	few	CASSLGSGSGSPLHF	TGTGCCAGCAGCTTAGGCTCCGGGTCCGGCTCACCCCTCCACTTT
TRBV6-1	NA	TRBJ2-6	NA	CASSREGGGANVLTF	TGTGCCAGCAGTCGAGAAGGTGGCGGGGCCAACGTCCTGACTTTC
TRBV5-8	NA	TRBJ2-5	NA	CASGPEPPSKTQYF	TGTGCCAGCGGCCCGGAGCCTCCCTCCAAGACCCAGTACTTC
TRBV6-2/TRBV6-3	NA	TRBJ2-5	many	CASSAQQGGETQYF	TGTGCCAGCAGTGCTCAACAGGGCGGGGAGACCCAGTACTTC
TRBV5-1	TRBD1	TRBJ2-7	few	CASSFMGQGYEQYF	TGCGCCAGCAGCTTTATGGGACAGGGCTACGAGCAGTACTTC
TRBV19	NA	TRBJ1-4	few	CASSSVATNEKLFF	TGTGCCAGTAGCTCGGTTGCAACTAATGAAAAACTGTTTTTT
TRBV25-1	NA	TRBJ2-2	NA	CASSPGSGLTGELFF	TGTGCCAGCAGCCCGGGAAGTGGCTTGACCGGGGAGCTGTTTTTT
TRBV20-1	NA	TRBJ2-1	few	CSARVGTAGSYNEQFF	TGCAGTGCTAGAGTGGGAACAGCGGGCTCCTACAATGAGCAGTTCTTC
TRBV5-1	NA	TRBJ2-6	many	CASSLTRLGTGANVLTF	TGCGCCAGCAGCTTAACAAGGCTGGGAACCGGGGCCAACGTCCTGACTTTC
TRBV6-1	NA	TRBJ2-5	few	CASRRREGQETQYF	TGTGCCAGCAGGCGGAGAGAGGGCCAAGAGACCCAGTACTTC
TRBV15	NA	TRBJ2-3	few	CATSIIGGGVSTDTQYF	TGTGCCACCAGCATAATAGGAGGGGGTGTGAGCACAGATACGCAGTATTTT
TRBV20-1	NA	TRBJ2-5	NA	CSASTGPKGETQYF	TGCAGTGCTTCGACCGGGCCGAAGGGCGAGACCCAGTACTTC
TRBV7-8	NA	TRBJ2-1	NA	CASSLVISYNEQFF	TGTGCCAGCAGCTTGGTGATCTCCTACAATGAGCAGTTCTTC
TRBV6-5	NA	TRBJ2-7	once	CASSSRIPSNYEQYF	TGTGCCAGCAGTTCACGAATCCCATCGAACTACGAGCAGTACTTC
TRBV3-1	NA	TRBJ2-5	few	CASSPAGLQTQYF	TGTGCCAGCAGCCCAGCAGGGCTGCAGACCCAGTACTTC
TRBV28	TRBD1	TRBJ2-7	NA	CASRGMVGGKGTRYEQYF	TGTGCCAGCAGGGGGATGGTAGGGGGCAAGGGGACGCGCTACGAGCAGTACTTC
TRBV5-1	TRBD1	TRBJ2-3	NA	CASSTTGQSTDTQYF	TGCGCCAGCAGCACCACGGGACAGAGCACAGATACGCAGTATTTT
TRBV28	NA	TRBJ2-1	few	CASGSPGGAYNEQFF	TGTGCCAGCGGATCCCCTGGGGGCGCCTACAATGAGCAGTTCTTC
TRBV7-9	NA	TRBJ2-1	few	CASSLRGGGGNEQFF	TGTGCCAGCAGCTTACGAGGCGGAGGGGGGAATGAGCAGTTCTTC
TRBV9	NA	TRBJ2-2	NA	CASSVLSHGASGELFF	TGTGCCAGCAGCGTCCTGTCCCATGGCGCCTCCGGGGAGCTGTTTTTT
TRBV7-9	TRBD2	TRBJ2-5	few	CASSLGGGSETQYF	TGTGCCAGCAGCTTAGGGGGGGGATCAGAGACCCAGTACTTC
TRBV6-5	NA	TRBJ2-3	NA	CASSYRTVGGRDTQYF	TGTGCCAGCAGTTACCGGACAGTCGGGGGGAGGGATACGCAGTATTTT
TRBV9	TRBD2	TRBJ2-3	few	CASSASTPGGGRVDTQYF	TGTGCCAGCAGCGCCTCTACTCCGGGGGGGGGCCGTGTAGATACGCAGTATTTT
TRBV7-2	TRBD2	TRBJ2-1	many	CASSLAGTSNEQFF	TGTGCCAGCAGCTTAGCAGGGACTAGCAATGAGCAGTTCTTC
TRBV9	NA	TRBJ1-1	NA	CASSVVSESEAFF	TGTGCCAGCAGCGTAGTTTCCGAGTCTGAAGCTTTCTTT
TRBV6-2/TRBV6-3	TRBD2	TRBJ2-1	NA	CASSYIAGDEQFF	TGTGCCAGCAGTTACATTGCGGGAGACGAGCAGTTCTTC
TRBV12-3/TRBV12-4	TRBD2	TRBJ2-2	NA	CASRSLAGGDTGELFF	TGTGCCAGCAGAAGTCTAGCGGGAGGCGACACCGGGGAGCTGTTTTTT
TRBV24-1	NA	TRBJ2-7	few	CATSDPSSYEQYF	TGTGCCACCAGTGATCCAAGCTCCTACGAGCAGTACTTC
TRBV12-3/TRBV12-4	TRBD2	TRBJ2-1	few	CASSLPPRGLTPYNEQFF	TGTGCCAGCAGTCTCCCTCCCCGGGGACTAACCCCCTACAATGAGCAGTTCTTC
TRBV6-1	NA	TRBJ2-1	NA	CASSEWGGRGVSNEQFF	TGTGCCAGCAGTGAATGGGGGGGGCGGGGCGTCTCCAATGAGCAGTTCTTC
TRBV3-1	TRBD1	TRBJ2-6	NA	CASSPGQGLNSGANVLTF	TGTGCCAGCAGCCCCGGACAGGGGCTAAACTCTGGGGCCAACGTCCTGACTTTC
TRBV4-2	TRBD2	TRBJ2-7	NA	CASSQEGDTSGRSHEQYF	TGTGCCAGCAGCCAAGAGGGGGACACTAGCGGGAGATCCCACGAGCAGTACTTC
TRBV7-2	NA	TRBJ2-7	few	CASSLALSREQYF	TGTGCCAGCAGCTTAGCGCTATCTCGCGAGCAGTACTTC
TRBV20-1	NA	TRBJ1-1	few	CSARRRSQAFF	TGCAGTGCTAGGAGGAGATCACAAGCTTTCTTT
TRBV6-5	TRBD2	TRBJ2-3	NA	CASQFGLAGGTDTQYF	TGTGCCAGTCAGTTCGGACTAGCGGGAGGCACAGATACGCAGTATTTT